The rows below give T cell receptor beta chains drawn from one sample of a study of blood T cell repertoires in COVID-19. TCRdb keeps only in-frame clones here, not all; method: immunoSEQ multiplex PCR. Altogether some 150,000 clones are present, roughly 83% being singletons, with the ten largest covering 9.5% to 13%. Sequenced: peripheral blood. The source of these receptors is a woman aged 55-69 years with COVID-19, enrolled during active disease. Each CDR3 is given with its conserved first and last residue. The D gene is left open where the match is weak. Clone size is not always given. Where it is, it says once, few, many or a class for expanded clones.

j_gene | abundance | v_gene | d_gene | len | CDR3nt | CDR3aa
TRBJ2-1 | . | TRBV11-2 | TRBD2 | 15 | TGTGCCAGCAGACGAACTAGCGGGATCTACAATGAGCAGTTCTTC | CASRRTSGIYNEQFF
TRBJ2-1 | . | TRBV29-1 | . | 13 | TGCAGCGTTCGGTTCTTAGCTCTCAATGAGCAGTTCTTC | CSVRFLALNEQFF
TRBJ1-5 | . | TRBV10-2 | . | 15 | TGCGCCAGCAGTGGAGGGAACAGGGAGGGTCAGCCCCAGCATTTT | CASSGGNREGQPQHF
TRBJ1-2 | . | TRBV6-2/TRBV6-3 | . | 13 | TGTGCCAGCAGTTACTCGAGGGACTCCCGCTACACCTTC | CASSYSRDSRYTF
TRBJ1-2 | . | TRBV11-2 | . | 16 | TGTGCCAGCAGACTCACGGGTTCGCGGTCGGACTATGGCTACACCTTC | CASRLTGSRSDYGYTF
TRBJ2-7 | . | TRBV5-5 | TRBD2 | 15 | TGTGCCAGCAGCTTACTAGCGGGAGTAAGCAACGAGCAGTACTTC | CASSLLAGVSNEQYF
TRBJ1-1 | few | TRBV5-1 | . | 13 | TGCGCCAGCAGCGTGACACAGAACACTGAAGCTTTCTTT | CASSVTQNTEAFF
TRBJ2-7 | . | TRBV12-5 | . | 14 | TGTGCTAGTGGTCTCTTGTCTAACTCCTACGAGCAGTACTTC | CASGLLSNSYEQYF
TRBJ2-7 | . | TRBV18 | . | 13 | TGTGCCAGCTCTGCGGGCAGCTCCTACGAGCAGTACTTC | CASSAGSSYEQYF
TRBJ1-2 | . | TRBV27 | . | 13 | TGTGCCAGCAGTTTAAGGGTAACAGGGGGCTACACCTTC | CASSLRVTGGYTF
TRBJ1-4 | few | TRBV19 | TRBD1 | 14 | TGTGCCAGTAGTATAGCCGGACAGGGGGCCGGAGTGTTTTTT | CASSIAGQGAGVFF
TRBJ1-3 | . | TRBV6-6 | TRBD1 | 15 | TGTGCCAGCAGTCAGACCGGGACAGCTGGAAACACCATATATTTT | CASSQTGTAGNTIYF
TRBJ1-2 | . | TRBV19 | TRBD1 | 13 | TGTGCCAGTAGCACACAGGGGAACTATGGCTACACCTTC | CASSTQGNYGYTF
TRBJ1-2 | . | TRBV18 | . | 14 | TGTGCCAGCTCACAGACTCCAGCTAACTATGGCTACACCTTC | CASSQTPANYGYTF
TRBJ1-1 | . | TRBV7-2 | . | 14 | TGTGCCAGCAGCTTAGGAGGCGGGGCGACTGAAGCTTTCTTT | CASSLGGGATEAFF
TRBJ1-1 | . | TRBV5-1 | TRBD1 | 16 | TGCGCCAGCAGCTTGCGGACAGGACTTTGGAACACTGAAGCTTTCTTT | CASSLRTGLWNTEAFF
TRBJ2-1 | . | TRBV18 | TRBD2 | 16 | TGTGCCAGCTCACTACGACTAGCGGGAGAGGGGAATGAGCAGTTCTTC | CASSLRLAGEGNEQFF